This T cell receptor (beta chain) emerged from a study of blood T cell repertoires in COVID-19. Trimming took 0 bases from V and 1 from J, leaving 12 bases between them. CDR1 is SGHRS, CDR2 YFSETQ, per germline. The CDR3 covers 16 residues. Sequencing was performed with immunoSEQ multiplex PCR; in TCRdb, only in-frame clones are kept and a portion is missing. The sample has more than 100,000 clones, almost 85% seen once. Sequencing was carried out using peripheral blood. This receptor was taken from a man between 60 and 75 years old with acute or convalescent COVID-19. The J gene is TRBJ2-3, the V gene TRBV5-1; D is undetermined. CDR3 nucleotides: TGCGCCAGCAGCTTGGCGGCGGTCCTTGGCACAGATACGCAGTATTTT. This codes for CASSLAAVLGTDTQYF.